This TCR beta chain was documented in a study of CXCR3-negative and CXCR3-positive naive CD8 T cells. Germline V gene sequence: CDR1 SGHTA, CDR2 FQGTGA. The CDR3 loop spans 12 amino acids. Researchers prepared the TRB cDNA libraries using 5' RACE with UMI labels. TCRdb reanalyzed the 5' RACE reads and collapses them to one entry per CDR3 protein, without DNA. The sample has tens of thousands of distinct CDR3 sequences. Researchers sorted 300,000 cells of each CD8+ T cell subset in triplicate. V gene TRBV7-3 combines with J gene TRBJ2-1. The receptor was derived from a human donor in good health. Some clones in this sample may be carry-over from other donors' samples. Sequencing input: naive CXCR3- CD8+ T cells from blood. Subset noted: CD45RO-CCR7+CD27+CD95- naive CD8+ T cells lacking CXCR3 (TNR3-). The CDR3 sequence is CASSLTNAPQFF.